The rows below give T cell receptor beta chains drawn from one sample of a study of technical replicates of blood from a few donors. Only in-frame clones appear in the TCRdb table, and some are missing; sequencing was by immunoSEQ multiplex PCR. The sample lists 91,000 or so clones; 95% were seen once. The sample was T cells isolated from PBMCs. The source of these receptors is a human donor in good health. CDR3s include the opening cysteine and the closing phenylalanine or tryptophan. The D gene is left open where the match is weak. Clone size appears in some rows only: once, few, many, or a class for an expanded clone.

CDR3aa	CDR3nt	j_gene	v_gene	d_gene	abundance
CASYPSDEQYF	TGTGCATCATACCCTAGCGACGAGCAGTACTTC	TRBJ2-7	TRBV12-2	-	-
CASSLLAGFPYEQYF	TGTGCCAGCAGCTTACTAGCGGGATTCCCCTACGAGCAGTACTTC	TRBJ2-7	TRBV7-9	TRBD2	-
CASSLARSGLAKNIQYF	TGTGCCAGCAGCTTAGCGCGAAGCGGCCTAGCCAAAAACATTCAGTACTTC	TRBJ2-4	TRBV7-9	-	-
CAISESKVDPRGAGGETQYF	TGTGCCATCAGTGAGTCAAAAGTGGATCCCAGGGGCGCGGGAGGAGAGACCCAGTACTTC	TRBJ2-5	TRBV10-3	TRBD2	-
CATSLQGASVEQFF	TGTGCCACCTCCCTCCAGGGGGCTTCGGTTGAGCAGTTCTTC	TRBJ2-1	TRBV19	TRBD1	-
CASSDSSNQPQHF	TGCGCCAGCAGTGATTCTAGTAATCAGCCCCAGCATTTT	TRBJ1-5	TRBV10-1	-	-
CSVAPDRGYEQYF	TGCAGCGTTGCTCCGGACAGGGGCTACGAGCAGTACTTC	TRBJ2-7	TRBV29-1	TRBD1	once
CASTPLGGGRTDTQYF	TGTGCCAGCACCCCCCTGGGAGGAGGTCGCACAGATACGCAGTATTTT	TRBJ2-3	TRBV14	-	-
CASSAIIVEQFF	TGTGCCAGCAGTGCCATCATTGTGGAGCAGTTCTTC	TRBJ2-1	TRBV6-1	-	-
CASSLHPAGASSGELFF	TGTGCCAGCAGCCTTCACCCAGCGGGGGCCTCCTCTGGGGAGCTGTTTTTT	TRBJ2-2	TRBV7-6	TRBD2	-
CSGRGAEAFF	TGCAGCGGCCGGGGGGCTGAAGCTTTCTTT	TRBJ1-1	TRBV29-1	-	-
CASSSFKAGTGVVDYEQYF	TGTGCCAGCAGCTCCTTTAAAGCCGGGACAGGAGTTGTCGACTACGAGCAGTACTTC	TRBJ2-7	TRBV11-3	TRBD1	-
CASSLAFRGIRDEQFF	TGCGCCAGCAGCTTGGCCTTCCGGGGGATTAGGGATGAGCAGTTCTTC	TRBJ2-1	TRBV5-1	-	-
CASSWSGGNEQFF	TGTGCCAGCAGTTGGAGCGGGGGGAATGAGCAGTTCTTC	TRBJ2-1	TRBV6-5	TRBD2	once
CASSNRPGDTNTEAFF	TGTGCCAGTAGTAATCGCCCCGGGGACACGAACACTGAAGCTTTCTTT	TRBJ1-1	TRBV19	-	-
CASSTGFGNTIYF	TGTGCCAGTAGTACGGGATTTGGAAACACCATATATTTT	TRBJ1-3	TRBV19	-	-